This T cell receptor beta chain came from a study of vaccination and CD4 T cells after COVID-19. The V gene's germline CDR1 is MGHDK and CDR2 SYGVNS. Trimming pared 6 bases from V and 7 bases from J, leaving 16 bases between. The CDR3 runs to 14 residues. Sequenced with the Oncomine TCR Beta short-read assay was DNA taken from cultured CD4+ T cells. One entry per CDR3 protein, called by TCRdb with MiXCR from the PCR reads. The sample includes 15,000 to 20,000 distinct CDR3 sequences, 60% to 70% of them seen just once. Regarding this clonotype: Its cognate antigen is unknown.

Sample treatment: roughly 11-day PBMC culture with coronavirus spike peptide pools or control peptides (ViraFEST assay). Alongside around 10 IU/ml IL-2 and around 10 ug/ml peptide pools, PBMCs were cultured at some 1.9 million per well. This rearrangement joins TRBV25-1 to TRBJ1-5; possibly TRBD1 for D (5 bases). This clonotype was sampled from a human donor who had recovered from COVID-19. The specimen was CD4+ T cells from blood, cultured in vitro. CDR3 amino acids: CASRGQGSGQPQHF. The DNA for the CDR3 is TGTGCCAGCAGAGGCCAGGGTTCGGGGCAGCCCCAGCATTTT.